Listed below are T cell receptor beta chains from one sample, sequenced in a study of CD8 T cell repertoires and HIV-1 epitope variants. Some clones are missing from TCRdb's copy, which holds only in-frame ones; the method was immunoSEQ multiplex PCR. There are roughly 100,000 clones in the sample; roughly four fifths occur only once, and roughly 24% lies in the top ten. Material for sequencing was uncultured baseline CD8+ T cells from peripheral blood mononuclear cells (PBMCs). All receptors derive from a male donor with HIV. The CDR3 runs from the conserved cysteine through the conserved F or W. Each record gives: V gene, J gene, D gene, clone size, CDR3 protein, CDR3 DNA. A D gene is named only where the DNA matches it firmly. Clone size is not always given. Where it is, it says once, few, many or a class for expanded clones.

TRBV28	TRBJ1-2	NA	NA	CASSNPVQSLNYGYTF	TGTGCCAGCAGCAACCCCGTACAGAGCCTGAACTATGGCTACACCTTC
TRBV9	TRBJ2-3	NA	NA	CASSVGPGHSTDTQYF	TGTGCCAGCAGCGTAGGTCCAGGACATAGCACAGATACGCAGTATTTT
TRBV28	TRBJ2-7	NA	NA	CASSLRGLRSYEQYF	TGTGCCAGCAGTTTAAGAGGCCTAAGGTCCTACGAGCAGTACTTC
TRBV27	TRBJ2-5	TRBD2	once	CASKGILAGGETQYF	TGTGCCAGCAAAGGGATCCTAGCGGGAGGAGAGACCCAGTACTTC
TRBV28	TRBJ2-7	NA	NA	CASRGPAYEQYF	TGTGCCAGCAGGGGACCCGCCTACGAGCAGTACTTC
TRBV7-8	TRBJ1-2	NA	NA	CASSLAAGRFYGYTF	TGTGCCAGCAGCTTAGCGGCAGGGCGGTTTTATGGCTACACCTTC
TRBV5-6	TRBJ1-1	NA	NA	CASSFGRPNTEAFF	TGTGCCAGCAGCTTTGGCAGGCCGAACACTGAAGCTTTCTTT
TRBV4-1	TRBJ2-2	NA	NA	CASSQGDRTNTGELFF	TGCGCCAGCAGCCAAGGTGATCGTACTAACACCGGGGAGCTGTTTTTT
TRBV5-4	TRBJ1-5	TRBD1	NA	CASSSRDRANQPQHF	TGTGCCAGCAGTTCCCGGGACAGGGCGAATCAGCCCCAGCATTTT
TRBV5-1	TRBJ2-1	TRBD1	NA	CASSTRRDRAYNEQFF	TGCGCCAGCAGCACCCGGCGGGACAGGGCCTACAATGAGCAGTTCTTC
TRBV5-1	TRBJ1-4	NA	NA	CASGVGSQGEKLFF	TGCGCCAGCGGGGTTGGTAGCCAGGGAGAAAAACTGTTTTTT
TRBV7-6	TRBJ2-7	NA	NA	CASSFHNSYEQYF	TGTGCCAGCAGCTTCCATAACTCCTACGAGCAGTACTTC
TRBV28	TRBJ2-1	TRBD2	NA	CASSTGLASYNEQFF	TGTGCCAGCAGTACGGGACTAGCGAGCTACAATGAGCAGTTCTTC
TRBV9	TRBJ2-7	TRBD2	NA	CASSVGTSGGYEQYF	TGTGCCAGCAGCGTAGGGACTAGCGGAGGGTACGAGCAGTACTTC
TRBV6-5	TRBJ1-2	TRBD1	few	CASSYGGTGKPYGYTF	TGTGCCAGCAGTTACGGCGGGACAGGGAAGCCCTATGGCTACACCTTC
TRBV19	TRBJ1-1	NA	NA	CASRSGHTEAFF	TGTGCCAGTAGATCGGGACACACTGAAGCTTTCTTT
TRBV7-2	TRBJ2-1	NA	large	CASSLDGASEQFF	TGTGCCAGCAGCTTAGACGGTGCCAGTGAGCAGTTCTTC
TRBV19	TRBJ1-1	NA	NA	CASSIGGRVNTEAFF	TGTGCCAGTAGTATAGGGGGCAGGGTAAACACTGAAGCTTTCTTT
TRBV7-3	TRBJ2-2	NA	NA	CASSLSNTGELFF	TGTGCCAGCAGCTTAAGTAACACCGGGGAGCTGTTTTTT
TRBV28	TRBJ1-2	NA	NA	CASSLGFDYGYTF	TGTGCCAGCAGTTTGGGGTTTGACTATGGCTACACCTTC
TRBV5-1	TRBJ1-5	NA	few	CASRQSPMSNSNQPQHF	TGCGCCAGCAGGCAAAGTCCAATGAGTAATAGCAATCAGCCCCAGCATTTT
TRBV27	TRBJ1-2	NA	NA	CASSSPGRGMSGYTF	TGTGCCAGCAGTTCCCCCGGGAGGGGGATGAGCGGCTACACCTTC
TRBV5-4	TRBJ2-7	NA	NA	CASSNRAFDEQYF	TGTGCCAGCAGCAACCGGGCCTTTGACGAGCAGTACTTC
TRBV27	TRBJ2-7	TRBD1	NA	CASSLRTGKALGYEQYF	TGTGCCAGCAGTTTAAGGACAGGGAAAGCTTTAGGCTACGAGCAGTACTTC
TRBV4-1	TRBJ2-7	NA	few	CASSQDGTVIYEQYF	TGCGCCAGCAGCCAAGACGGGACTGTGATTTACGAGCAGTACTTC
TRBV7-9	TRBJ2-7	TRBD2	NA	CASSSTLAGPPYEQYF	TGTGCCAGCAGCTCAACTCTAGCGGGGCCCCCCTACGAGCAGTACTTC
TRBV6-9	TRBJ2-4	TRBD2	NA	CAGRIREEAKNIQYF	TGTGCCGGGAGGATCCGGGAGGAGGCCAAAAACATTCAGTACTTC
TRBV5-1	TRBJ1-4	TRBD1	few	CASSSPGTGGKKLFF	TGCGCCAGCAGCTCTCCGGGGACAGGGGGAAAAAAACTGTTTTTT
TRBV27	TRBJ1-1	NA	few	CASSLFWQNTEAFF	TGTGCCAGCAGTTTATTTTGGCAGAACACTGAAGCTTTCTTT
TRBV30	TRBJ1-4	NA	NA	CARSADTNEKLFF	TGTGCCCGGTCGGCAGATACAAATGAAAAACTGTTTTTT
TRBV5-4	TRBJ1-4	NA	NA	CASSPGSLGVREKLFF	TGTGCCAGCAGCCCAGGGTCATTGGGTGTCCGGGAAAAACTGTTTTTT
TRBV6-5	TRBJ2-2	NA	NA	CASSYSGGRTGELFF	TGTGCCAGCAGTTACTCGGGGGGGCGGACCGGGGAGCTGTTTTTT
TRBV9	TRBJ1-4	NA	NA	CASSGTGTGNEKLFF	TGTGCCAGCAGCGGCACCGGGACTGGTAATGAAAAACTGTTTTTT
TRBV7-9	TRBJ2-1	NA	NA	CASSLGQFGEQFF	TGTGCCAGCAGCCTCGGACAATTCGGTGAGCAGTTCTTC
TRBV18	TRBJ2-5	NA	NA	CASSPPNRASRETQYF	TGTGCCAGCTCACCACCCAACAGGGCCTCTCGGGAGACCCAGTACTTC
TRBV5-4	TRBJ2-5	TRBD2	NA	CASSEGRASETQYF	TGTGCCAGCTCAGAGGGGAGGGCCTCAGAGACCCAGTACTTC
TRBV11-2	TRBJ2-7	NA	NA	CASSEYGIYEQYF	TGTGCCAGCAGCGAGTATGGGATCTACGAGCAGTACTTC